Listed below are T cell receptor beta chains from one sample, sequenced in a study of blood T cell repertoires in COVID-19. Profiled with immunoSEQ multiplex PCR; TCRdb holds only in-frame clones, not every one. The profile covers approximately 360,000 clones, with over 75% appearing a single time and more than 1.5% taken by the ten largest. The sequencing input was PBMCs or T cells enriched from blood (not recorded which). Receptor source: a man between 35 and 55 years old in a cohort exposed to, infected with or recovered from COVID-19 (not recorded which). Each CDR3 is given with its conserved first and last residue.

v_call,j_call,cdr3_aa
TRBV19,TRBJ2-7,CASSATGGEPYEQYF
TRBV5-1,TRBJ1-1,CASSQQGTTEAFF
TRBV7-3,TRBJ1-4,CASSKDRGEKLFF
TRBV6-4,TRBJ2-1,CASSDVQGAVDEQFF
TRBV7-9,TRBJ1-4,CASSLGTATNEKLFF
TRBV11-2,TRBJ2-6,CASSFGVSGANVLTF
TRBV7-8,TRBJ2-2,CASSEGTGFTGELFF
TRBV9,TRBJ2-3,CASSPPGLQITDTQYF
TRBV5-1,TRBJ1-1,CASSRVGVNTEAFF
TRBV20-1,TRBJ2-1,CSASLPGQVNEQFF
TRBV18,TRBJ2-1,CASSPPSAGQNEQFF
TRBV5-4,TRBJ2-5,CASSTRAGAETQYF
TRBV3-1/TRBV3-2,TRBJ2-7,CASSQLAGVRSYEQYF
TRBV19,TRBJ1-5,CASSKAGASNQPQHF
TRBV4-1,TRBJ1-2,CASSQVSNYGYTF
TRBV7-2,TRBJ1-6,CASSGPGVNNSPLHF
TRBV18,TRBJ2-7,CASSPRQDNYEQYF
TRBV6-5,TRBJ1-3,CASCFGENTIYF
TRBV6-5,TRBJ2-5,CARGEGQGAETQYF
TRBV5-1,TRBJ2-7,CASSLGSTFFGEQYF
TRBV24-1,TRBJ1-1,CATRGQGAYNTEAFF
TRBV25-1,TRBJ2-3,CASSELGTSTGSTDTQYF
TRBV6-5,TRBJ2-7,CASSSKPGLRGYEQYF
TRBV24-1,TRBJ1-2,CATNGEQGDYGYTF
TRBV5-6,TRBJ2-7,CASSFRRLAGEGNEQYF
TRBV10-1,TRBJ2-1,CASSDRIRGSSYNEQFF